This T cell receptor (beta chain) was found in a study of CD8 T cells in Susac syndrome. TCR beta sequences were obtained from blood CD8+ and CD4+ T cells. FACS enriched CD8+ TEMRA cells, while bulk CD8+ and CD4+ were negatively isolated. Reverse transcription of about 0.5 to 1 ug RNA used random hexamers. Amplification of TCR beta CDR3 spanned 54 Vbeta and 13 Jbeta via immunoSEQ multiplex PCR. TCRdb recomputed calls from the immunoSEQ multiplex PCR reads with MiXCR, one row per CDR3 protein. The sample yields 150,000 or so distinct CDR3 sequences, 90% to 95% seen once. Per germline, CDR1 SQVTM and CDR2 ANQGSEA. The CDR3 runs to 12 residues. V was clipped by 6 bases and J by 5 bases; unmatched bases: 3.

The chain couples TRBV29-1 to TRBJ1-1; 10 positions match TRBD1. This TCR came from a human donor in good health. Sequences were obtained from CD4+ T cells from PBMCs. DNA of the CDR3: TGCAGCGTCGGACAGGGGGAAACTGAAGCTTTCTTT. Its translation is CSVGQGETEAFF.